The entry below gives a single T cell receptor (beta chain) sequence along with its context. Antigen: not known. Germline and junction disagree at one end, which may indicate a read error. The sample has other DNA sequences that encode this CDR3 too. This sample was included in a study of shared clonotypes between healthy human individuals. Overall study results and limits: Only a few donors were included, so the genetic and exposure-history diversity represented was limited. A handful of donors shared around 5.1% of their naive CD4 clonotypes.

At the deep level, the assay was run. Here immunoSEQ multiplex PCR was the method, and the copy in TCRdb shows in-frame clones only, minus some. The repertoire has around 980,000 clones, around three quarters of them found once; the top ten carry roughly 0.57%. The donors were adults (healthy and HIV-negative) with no recent acute infections or vaccinations. The CDR3 covers 14 residues. From germline, CDR1 is SSHAT and CDR2 FNYEAQ (reference sequence). This sequence was found in a man younger than 30 in good health. Some clones in this sample may be carry-over from other donors' samples. The sequenced sample was memory CD4+ T cells from PBMCs. The sample's subset: CD45RA-negative fraction. The rearrangement joins TRBV7-7 to TRBJ2-7, with TRBD2 matching over 8 bases. The CDR3 spells CASSTGTSINEQYF. The DNA of the CDR3 is TGTGCCAGCAGCACCGGGACTAGTATCAACGAGCAGTATTTC.